Sequencing of this TCR beta chain was carried out in a study of T cell changes during pregnancy in multiple sclerosis. Sequenced by immunoSEQ multiplex PCR; TCRdb stores in-frame clones only, minus some. The sample includes about 79,000 clones, just over 90% of them seen just once. This CDR3 region has 11 residues. V lost 3 bases and J lost 7, with 9 bases in between. Germline-derived CDR1 and CDR2 are GTSNPN and SVGIG (reference sequence). Sequenced here: peripheral blood, sampled in the second trimester of pregnancy. The chain is built from TRBV30 and TRBJ1-1; maybe TRBD1 (6 bases). The clonotype comes from a female donor in good health, enrolled as a control in a pregnancy study. In nucleotides, the CDR3 is TGTGCCTGGAGCCGGACAGTTGAAGCTTTCTTT. It is translated as CAWSRTVEAFF.